This T cell receptor (beta chain) was found in a study of T cell changes during pregnancy in multiple sclerosis. There are 15 residues in the CDR3. Per the germline V gene, CDR1 is SGHAT and CDR2 is FQNNGV. V dropped 1 base and J dropped 13; count of bases not matched to a gene: 13. Method: immunoSEQ multiplex PCR; TCRdb's copy keeps in-frame clones and lacks some. Of tens of thousands of clones in the sample, about nine tenths are singletons; the top ten hold roughly 1.3%. J is TRBJ2-5 and V is TRBV11-2, with TRBD1 identical over 9 bases. The specimen was peripheral blood, collected in the third trimester of pregnancy. The receptor comes from a female donor with multiple sclerosis, enrolled in a pregnancy study. CDR3 nucleotides: TGTGCCAGCAGCTTAGGGGGACAGGGAAGGTCCCTCCGGTACTTC. It encodes CASSLGGQGRSLRYF. The whole variable domain, remainder taken from reference TRBV11-2 and TRBJ2-5, is EAGVAQSPRYKIIEKRQSVAFWCNPISGHATLYWYQQILGQGPKLLIQFQNNGVVDDSQLPKDRFSAERLKGVDSTLKIQPAKLEDSAVYLCASSLGGQGRSLRYFGPGTRLLVL.